Sequencing of this TCR beta chain was carried out in a study of cytomegalovirus exposure and HLA in healthy donors. The PCR used 60 Vbeta and 13 Jbeta primers. Some clones are missing from TCRdb's copy, which holds only in-frame ones; the method was immunoSEQ multiplex PCR. The sample gives tens of thousands of clones, roughly four fifths of which show up once; 6.3% is in the top ten. Donors consisted of healthy bone marrow donors. With 5 bases removed from V and 7 bases from J, the gap between germline ends came to 20 bases. This CDR3 spans 16 amino acids. Germline CDR1 is LGHNA and CDR2 is YSLEER. This clone was observed a handful of times.

The chain couples TRBV4-3 to TRBJ1-4; tentative D call: TRBD1 (5 bases). The receptor's source is a man between 50 and 59 years old in good health and CMV-seronegative. Input material: PBMCs. CDR3: CASSYGLGPAFEKLFF. As DNA, the CDR3 is TGCGCCAGCAGCTATGGATTGGGGCCCGCCTTTGAAAAACTGTTTTTT.